In this sample, the clone carrying this T cell receptor beta chain turned up a few times. Its matching antigen is unknown. This sample was taken from a study of T-cell reconstitution after alpha-beta-depleted transplantation in children. Regarding the study as a whole: Where some patients showed high TCRbeta diversity at day 60, it came from recipient T cells and thymic progenitors that had survived. Most T-cell counts and diversity one year after the transplant came from T cells that were newly produced. As was reported, about two months after transplant, alpha-beta T cells came from several hundred expanded graft clones.

The CDR3 runs 14 residues. CDR1 is SQVTM and CDR2 is ANQGSEA in the germline V gene. Trimming stripped 2 bases from V and 1 base from J, with 8 bases between. As it was prepared, the TCRbeta library received unique molecular identifiers. TCRdb itself ran the PCR reads through MiXCR, one entry per CDR3 protein. The sample has 550,000 to 600,000 distinct CDR3 sequences; more than 20% are singletons. The sequences come from PBMCs, mostly from graft donor cells, collected 360 days after TCRalphabeta/CD19-depleted stem cell transplant. The genes are TRBV29-1 and TRBJ2-2; the D is unclear. The receptor comes from a boy in the first two years of life who had a stem cell transplant for acute myeloid leukemia, so the T cells may come from the graft donor. In DNA form, the CDR3 reads TGCAGCGTTGAACGGGTACTGAACACCGGGGAGCTGTTTTTT. This encodes CSVERVLNTGELFF.